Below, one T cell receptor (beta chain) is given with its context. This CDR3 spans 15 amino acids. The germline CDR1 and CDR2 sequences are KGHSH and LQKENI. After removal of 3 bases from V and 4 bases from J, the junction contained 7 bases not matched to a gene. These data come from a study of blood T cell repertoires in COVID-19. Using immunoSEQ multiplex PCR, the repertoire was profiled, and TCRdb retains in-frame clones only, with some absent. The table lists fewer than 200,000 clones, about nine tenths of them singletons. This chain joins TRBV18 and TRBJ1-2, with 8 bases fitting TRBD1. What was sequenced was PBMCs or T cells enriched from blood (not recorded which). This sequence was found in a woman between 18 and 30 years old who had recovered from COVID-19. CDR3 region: CASSPSGQGFYGYTF. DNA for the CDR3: TGTGCCAGCTCACCCTCTGGACAGGGCTTCTATGGCTACACCTTC.